Listed below are T cell receptor beta chains from one sample, sequenced in a study of OX40 agonist ivuxolimab in advanced cancers. Using immunoSEQ multiplex PCR, the repertoire was profiled, and TCRdb retains in-frame clones only, with some absent. The sample contains 70,000 to 100,000 clones, approximately 90% of which appear only once. The input for sequencing was CD4+ or CD8+ T cells sorted from blood, taken in a trial of the OX40 agonist ivuxolimab. These receptors were obtained from an adult with an advanced solid tumor such as melanoma, head and neck, liver or kidney cancer. The CDR3 runs from the conserved cysteine through the conserved F or W. D genes are given only for firm matches. Size tells how often a clone was seen (once, few, many) or the class of an expanded clone, and some rows leave it out.

abundance,j_gene,d_gene,v_gene,CDR3aa,CDR3nt
NA,TRBJ2-5,NA,TRBV2,CASSEALWGETQYF,TGTGCCAGCAGTGAAGCGCTGTGGGGAGAGACCCAGTACTTC
NA,TRBJ2-7,NA,TRBV7-9,CASSLDGEYEQYF,TGTGCCAGCAGCTTAGACGGGGAATACGAGCAGTACTTC
NA,TRBJ1-3,NA,TRBV28,CASSRSPGNTIYF,TGTGCCAGCAGCCGAAGTCCTGGAAACACCATATATTTT
NA,TRBJ2-7,NA,TRBV6-5,CASSKGGAEQYF,TGTGCCAGCAGTAAAGGGGGAGCCGAGCAGTACTTC
NA,TRBJ1-1,TRBD1,TRBV29-1,CSVARTGVGTEAFF,TGCAGCGTAGCCCGGACAGGGGTGGGAACTGAAGCTTTCTTT
NA,TRBJ2-3,TRBD1,TRBV9,CASSFPPGQGNTDTQYF,TGTGCCAGCAGCTTCCCACCGGGACAGGGTAACACAGATACGCAGTATTTT
once,TRBJ2-5,NA,TRBV29-1,CSVPRLGGGETQYF,TGCAGCGTCCCCAGGTTAGGAGGAGGAGAGACCCAGTACTTC
NA,TRBJ1-3,NA,TRBV9,CASSVIGAISAPGNTIYF,TGTGCCAGCAGCGTAATAGGTGCCATTTCAGCCCCTGGAAACACCATATATTTT
NA,TRBJ2-5,NA,TRBV7-6,CASSLSPLETQYF,TGTGCCAGCAGCTTAAGCCCTTTGGAGACCCAGTACTTC
NA,TRBJ2-5,NA,TRBV5-1,CASSLVPVTTQETQYF,TGCGCCAGCAGCTTGGTTCCGGTGACGACACAAGAGACCCAGTACTTC
NA,TRBJ2-7,NA,TRBV11-3,CASRAGTLYEQYF,TGTGCCAGCAGAGCCGGGACTCTCTACGAGCAGTACTTC
NA,TRBJ2-1,NA,TRBV9,CATSREATPHYGEQFF,TGTGCCACCAGTAGAGAAGCGACCCCCCATTACGGTGAGCAGTTCTTC
few,TRBJ2-1,TRBD2,TRBV7-2,CASSFSGTTSYNEQFF,TGTGCCAGCAGCTTCTCCGGGACTACCTCCTACAATGAGCAGTTCTTC
NA,TRBJ1-2,NA,TRBV29-1,CSVRGGRYGYTF,TGCAGCGTGCGGGGGGGTCGCTATGGCTACACCTTC
NA,TRBJ2-1,TRBD1,TRBV7-6,CASSLAGGQISINEQFF,TGTGCCAGCAGCTTAGCAGGGGGCCAGATCTCGATAAATGAGCAGTTCTTC
NA,TRBJ2-4,NA,TRBV5-6,CASSFYRQLAKNIQYF,TGTGCCAGCAGCTTCTACCGACAGCTAGCCAAAAACATTCAGTACTTC
NA,TRBJ2-3,TRBD2,TRBV7-2,CASRSTGGADTQYF,TGTGCCAGCAGATCCACCGGGGGGGCAGATACGCAGTATTTT
NA,TRBJ2-7,TRBD2,TRBV11-1,CASSVDVPGGEQYF,TGTGCCAGCAGCGTGGACGTCCCGGGAGGGGAGCAGTACTTC
NA,TRBJ2-3,TRBD2,TRBV19,CASTSGRAGGDTQYF,TGTGCCAGTACTAGCGGGAGGGCCGGGGGAGATACGCAGTATTTT
NA,TRBJ2-2,NA,TRBV18,CASSLGRPANTGELFF,TGTGCCAGCTCACTGGGCCGACCCGCGAACACCGGGGAGCTGTTTTTT
NA,TRBJ2-7,NA,TRBV7-2,CASSQGHSYEQYF,TGTGCCAGCAGCCAGGGACATTCCTACGAGCAGTACTTC
once,TRBJ2-5,NA,TRBV7-6,CASSLGTEETQYF,TGTGCCAGCAGCTTAGGGACAGAAGAGACCCAGTACTTC
NA,TRBJ1-4,NA,TRBV7-9,CASSLDSREGKLFF,TGTGCCAGCAGCTTAGACAGCCGTGAGGGAAAACTGTTTTTT
NA,TRBJ2-7,NA,TRBV5-1,CASSFGGRDEQYF,TGCGCCAGCAGCTTTGGTGGCAGGGACGAGCAGTACTTC
once,TRBJ2-1,TRBD1,TRBV5-6,CASSLGGQGFNEQFF,TGTGCCAGCAGCTTGGGGGGACAGGGGTTCAATGAGCAGTTCTTC
few,TRBJ1-2,TRBD1,TRBV4-1,CASSQPLRRQGAFYGYTF,TGCGCCAGCAGCCAACCTCTAAGACGACAGGGGGCGTTCTATGGCTACACCTTC
once,TRBJ2-7,TRBD1,TRBV7-6,CASSRGTGGAVFSSYEQYF,TGTGCCAGCAGCCGCGGGACAGGCGGTGCCGTTTTTAGCTCCTACGAGCAGTACTTC
NA,TRBJ1-1,NA,TRBV7-2,CASSLVTGGTEAFF,TGTGCCAGCAGCTTAGTCACGGGCGGCACTGAAGCTTTCTTT
NA,TRBJ2-1,NA,TRBV10-1,CASSESVRVRDNEQFF,TGCGCCAGCAGTGAATCGGTTAGGGTTCGGGACAATGAGCAGTTCTTC
NA,TRBJ1-3,NA,TRBV5-6,CASSLLGPGNTIYF,TGTGCCAGCAGCTTGTTAGGGCCTGGAAACACCATATATTTT
few,TRBJ1-5,NA,TRBV27,CASSPWQIDSNQPQHF,TGTGCCAGCAGCCCTTGGCAGATTGATAGCAATCAGCCCCAGCATTTT
NA,TRBJ2-7,NA,TRBV10-1,CASSESPGLMYEQYF,TGCGCCAGCAGTGAGTCGCCAGGGTTGATGTACGAGCAGTACTTC
NA,TRBJ2-5,TRBD1,TRBV6-5,CASSRRGIETQYF,TGTGCCAGCAGTCGCAGGGGGATCGAGACCCAGTACTTC
NA,TRBJ2-6,NA,TRBV27,CASSPPGSGANVLTF,TGTGCCAGCAGTCCCCCTGGGTCCGGGGCCAACGTCCTGACTTTC
NA,TRBJ1-3,NA,TRBV19,CASSIGGISGNTIYF,TGTGCCAGTAGTATAGGCGGGATCTCTGGAAACACCATATATTTT
NA,TRBJ2-5,NA,TRBV19,CASSTPPREETQYF,TGTGCCAGTAGTACCCCCCCCAGAGAAGAGACCCAGTACTTC
NA,TRBJ2-5,NA,TRBV11-2,CASSLNVQGLETQYF,TGTGCCAGCAGCTTAAACGTTCAGGGTTTGGAGACCCAGTACTTC
NA,TRBJ1-1,NA,TRBV6-5,CASSYSEGLGGAFF,TGTGCCAGCAGTTACTCGGAAGGGCTCGGAGGAGCTTTCTTT
NA,TRBJ1-3,NA,TRBV27,CASSLSWGGFDTIYF,TGTGCCAGCAGTTTAAGCTGGGGGGGCTTTGACACCATATATTTT
NA,TRBJ2-1,TRBD2,TRBV9,CASSVGSGGFYEQFF,TGTGCCAGCAGCGTAGGTAGCGGGGGTTTTTATGAGCAGTTCTTC
NA,TRBJ1-1,TRBD1,TRBV11-2,CASSIPGTANTEAFF,TGTGCCAGCAGCATCCCCGGGACAGCGAACACTGAAGCTTTCTTT
NA,TRBJ1-5,NA,TRBV30,CAWSRIGNQPQHF,TGTGCCTGGAGTAGGATTGGCAATCAGCCCCAGCATTTT
NA,TRBJ2-1,TRBD2,TRBV11-2,CASSTKVLAGGSSDEQFF,TGTGCCAGCAGCACAAAGGTACTAGCGGGAGGTTCCAGCGATGAGCAGTTCTTC
once,TRBJ2-1,NA,TRBV4-1,CASSPSWGMTGSYNEQFF,TGCGCCAGCAGCCCATCTTGGGGGATGACGGGCTCCTACAATGAGCAGTTCTTC
NA,TRBJ1-1,NA,TRBV5-4,CASSTSSGANTEAFF,TGTGCCAGCAGCACATCGTCGGGGGCCAACACTGAAGCTTTCTTT
few,TRBJ2-7,NA,TRBV5-4,CASSTSTYEQYF,TGTGCCAGCAGCACTTCTACCTACGAGCAGTACTTC
NA,TRBJ2-5,NA,TRBV18,CASQNQGSETQYF,TGTGCCAGCCAAAACCAGGGCAGCGAGACCCAGTACTTC
NA,TRBJ2-3,TRBD2,TRBV28,CASSLAGGRRADTQYF,TGTGCCAGCAGCCTCGCGGGCGGGAGGCGGGCAGATACGCAGTATTTT
once,TRBJ2-2,NA,TRBV9,CASKGTQVTGELFF,TGTGCCAGCAAGGGAACTCAAGTCACCGGGGAGCTGTTTTTT
NA,TRBJ1-2,TRBD1,TRBV7-2,CASSFDRANYGYTF,TGTGCCAGCAGCTTCGACAGGGCAAACTATGGCTACACCTTC
NA,TRBJ2-1,TRBD2,TRBV9,CASSVATGTRWSNEQFF,TGTGCCAGCAGCGTAGCTACGGGGACTAGGTGGTCCAATGAGCAGTTCTTC
NA,TRBJ1-5,NA,TRBV30,CAFQGGQGQPQHF,TGTGCCTTCCAAGGGGGTCAGGGTCAGCCCCAGCATTTT
NA,TRBJ2-1,TRBD2,TRBV29-1,CSVEDSLAGEQFF,TGCAGCGTTGAAGACTCATTAGCGGGAGAGCAGTTCTTC
once,TRBJ2-7,NA,TRBV14,CASSQSRGNEQYF,TGTGCCAGCAGCCAAAGCCGGGGAAACGAGCAGTACTTC